This T cell receptor (beta chain) was sequenced for a study of identical twins. TCRdb itself ran the 5' RACE reads through MiXCR, one entry per CDR3 protein. The sample records roughly 230,000 distinct CDR3 sequences, 6.5% to 9.5% being singletons. The CDR3 has 20 residues. J gave up 7 bases and V 3 bases, and 18 bases lay outside the gene matches. Germline assignment: CDR1 LNHNV and CDR2 YYDKDF (reference sequence). This clonotype was counted many times. These records were also assigned to another study, of yellow fever vaccine responses in identical twins.

The sequenced sample consisted of CD8+ T cells sorted from blood. The clonotype originates from a woman aged 18-35 years in good health. The rearrangement uses TRBV15 and TRBJ2-1, with 13 nucleotides matching TRBD2. Written as DNA, the CDR3 is TGTGCCACCAGCAGTCTTCCGATGAGGACTAGCGGGAGTCAGGTGAATGAGCAGTTCTTC. Encoded protein: CATSSLPMRTSGSQVNEQFF.